The T cell receptor (beta chain) under discussion was sequenced for a study of blood T cell repertoires in COVID-19. Study context: Acute and convalescent COVID-19 samples came from the United States, Italy and Spain. T cells, B-cell-depleted T cells, or PBMCs supplied cDNA or gDNA.

CDR3 length: 16 residues. Trimming at V came to 0 bases and at J to 7 bases, leaving 11 bases not matched to a gene. CDR1 and CDR2 from the germline V gene are SGDLS and YYNGEE. In the original analysis: Counts of nucleated cells, estimated from reference gene primer amplification, were obtained. Profiled with immunoSEQ multiplex PCR; TCRdb holds only in-frame clones, not every one. The V and J calls and the clone size are those of that table, but D and trimming were determined from the DNA. The sample yields around 160,000 clones, around 80% seen once. This receptor was identified in a human donor in a cohort sampled during active COVID-19. What was sequenced was peripheral blood. V and J are TRBV9 and TRBJ2-7; 9 bases line up with TRBD1. CDR3 amino acids: CASSVGGTGYPIEQYF. As DNA, the CDR3 is TGTGCCAGCAGCGTAGGTGGGACAGGGTATCCCATTGAGCAGTACTTC.